This T cell receptor beta chain was documented in a study of blood T cell repertoires in COVID-19. V gave up 2 bases and J gave up 5 bases; unmatched junction bases: 5. Germline V gives CDR1 MNHEY, CDR2 SMNVEV (reference sequence). The CDR3 contains 15 residues. Only one count was recorded for this clone. The protocol was immunoSEQ multiplex PCR, while the TCRdb copy is restricted to in-frame clones and leaves out a portion. The sample lists 15,000 to 20,000 clones; about 81% were seen once. The chain has TRBV27 and TRBJ2-2, with 7 bases lining up with TRBD2. The source is a man between 60 and 75 years old with acute or convalescent COVID-19. The specimen was peripheral blood. This chain's CDR3 is CASSLLAGVTGELFF. The CDR3 region has the DNA TGTGCCAGCAGTTTACTGGCGGGGGTTACCGGGGAGCTGTTTTTT.